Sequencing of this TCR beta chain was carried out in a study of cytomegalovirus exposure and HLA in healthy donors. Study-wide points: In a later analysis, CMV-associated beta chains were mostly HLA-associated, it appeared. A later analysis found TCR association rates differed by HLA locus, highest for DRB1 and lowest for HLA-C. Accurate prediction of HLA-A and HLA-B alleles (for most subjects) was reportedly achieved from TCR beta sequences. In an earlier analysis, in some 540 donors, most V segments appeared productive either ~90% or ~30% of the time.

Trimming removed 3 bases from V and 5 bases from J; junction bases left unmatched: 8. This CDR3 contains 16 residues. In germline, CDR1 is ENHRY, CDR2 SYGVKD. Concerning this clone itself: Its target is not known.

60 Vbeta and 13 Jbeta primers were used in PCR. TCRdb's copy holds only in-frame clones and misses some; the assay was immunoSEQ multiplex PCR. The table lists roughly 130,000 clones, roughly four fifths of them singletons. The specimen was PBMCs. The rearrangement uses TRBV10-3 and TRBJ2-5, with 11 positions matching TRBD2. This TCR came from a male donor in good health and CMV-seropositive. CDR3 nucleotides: TGTGCCATCAGTGAACCTGGGACTAGCGGAGGGGAGACCCAGTACTTC. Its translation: CAISEPGTSGGETQYF.